This T cell receptor beta chain came from a study of T cell repertoires in cytomegalovirus infection. On the study more broadly: Selected CMV epitopes included recently identified HLA-C-restricted ones as well as well-studied HLA-B-restricted ones. Matching HLA type and CMV infection were both indicated by public TCR beta signatures.

Study-wide points: Cumulated frequencies of public TCR beta families served to identify carriers of CMV plus the relevant HLA. HLA-C-restricted CMV clonotypes gave the most frequent clonotype in two of eight donors.

TCRdb re-called the reads with MiXCR, one entry per CDR3 protein. Seen here are more than 45,000 distinct CDR3 sequences, 20% observed once, and the top ten hold about 68%. V lost 1 base and J lost 2, with 13 bases in between. This CDR3 region has 15 residues. Germline lookup yields CDR1 SQVTM and CDR2 ANQGSEA. On this clonotype: Its antigen is currently unknown.

This sequence originates from a human donor in good health (CMV status not recorded). Some clones in this sample may be carry-over from other donors' samples. The source material was CD8+ T cells from cultured PBMCs, sampled from culture after CMV antigen stimulation. The chain is built from TRBV29-1 and TRBJ2-3; D is possibly TRBD2 (6 bases). The CDR3: CSVEVLGTYTDTQYF. The CDR3 nucleotides are TGCAGCGTTGAAGTGCTCGGGACTTACACAGATACGCAGTATTTT.